Shown below are 2 T cell receptor beta chains from a single sample sequenced in a study of CD8 T cells in ankylosing spondylitis. Whole-study findings and limits: A TCR beta motif of 8 or 9 highly homologous variants appeared characteristic of ankylosing spondylitis blood.

TCRdb re-derived calls from the 5' RACE reads in MiXCR, one entry per CDR3 protein. The sample shows around 770,000 distinct CDR3 sequences, roughly 19% of them seen only once. Their antigens are not known. Sequenced: blood, either unsorted or a sorted T cell fraction (not recorded which). These TCRs come from a male donor with ankylosing spondylitis.

This chain uses TRBV5-1 with TRBJ1-1; TRBD1 agrees at 10 bases. V lost 4 bases, J lost 7 bases, and 10 bases stayed unmatched. The CDR3 covers 15 residues. From germline, CDR1 is SGHRS and CDR2 YFSETQ. CDR3 nucleotide sequence: TGCGCCAGCAGCCCCTACGGGACAGGGGTGGATGAAGCTTTCTTT. Its protein product is CASSPYGTGVDEAFF.

The table lists this clonotype with a few counts. The chain has TRBV7-9 and TRBJ2-1, with D unclear. This CDR3 is built from 14 residues. Trimming cost V 2 bases and J 3 bases, with 8 bases left between them. Germline V CDR1 and CDR2: SEHNR, FQNEAQ (reference sequence). The CDR3 region is CASSLTDRYNEQFF. CDR3 nucleotides: TGTGCCAGCAGCTTAACGGACCGCTACAATGAGCAGTTCTTC.